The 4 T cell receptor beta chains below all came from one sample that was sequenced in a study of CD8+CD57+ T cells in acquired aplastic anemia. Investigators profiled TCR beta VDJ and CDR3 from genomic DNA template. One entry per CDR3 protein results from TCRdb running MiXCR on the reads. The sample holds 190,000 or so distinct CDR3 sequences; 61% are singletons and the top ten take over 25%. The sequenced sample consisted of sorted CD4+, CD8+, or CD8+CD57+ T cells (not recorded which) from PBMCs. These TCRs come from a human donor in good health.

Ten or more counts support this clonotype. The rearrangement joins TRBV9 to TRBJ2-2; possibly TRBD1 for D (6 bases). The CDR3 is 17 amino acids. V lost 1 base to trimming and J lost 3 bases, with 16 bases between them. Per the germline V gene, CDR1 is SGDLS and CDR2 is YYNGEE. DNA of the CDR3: TGTGCCAGCAGCGTACCTCGTAACAGGGAAGACACCGGGGAGCTGTTTTTT. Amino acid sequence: CASSVPRNREDTGELFF.

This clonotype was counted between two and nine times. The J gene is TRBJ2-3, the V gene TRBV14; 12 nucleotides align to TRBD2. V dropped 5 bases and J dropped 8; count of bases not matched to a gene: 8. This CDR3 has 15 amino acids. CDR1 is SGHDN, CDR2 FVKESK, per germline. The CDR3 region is CASSATSGGHVTQYF. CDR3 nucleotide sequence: TGTGCCAGCAGCGCGACTAGCGGGGGCCACGTTACGCAGTATTTT.

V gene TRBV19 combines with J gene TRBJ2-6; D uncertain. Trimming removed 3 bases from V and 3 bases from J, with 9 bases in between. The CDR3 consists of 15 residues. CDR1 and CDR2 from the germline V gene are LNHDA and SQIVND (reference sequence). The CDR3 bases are TGTGCCAGTAGTATGAGCAGCAATGGGGCCAACGTCCTGACTTTC. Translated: CASSMSSNGANVLTF.

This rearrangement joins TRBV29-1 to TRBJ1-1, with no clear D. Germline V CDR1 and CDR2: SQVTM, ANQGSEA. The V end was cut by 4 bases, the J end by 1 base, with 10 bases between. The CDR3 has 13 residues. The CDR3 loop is CSVGAGPNTEAFF. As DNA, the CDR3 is TGCAGCGTTGGGGCTGGCCCGAACACTGAAGCTTTCTTT.